The 30 T cell receptor beta chains presented below share a single source sample, sequenced in a study of cytomegalovirus exposure and HLA in healthy donors. Primers for the PCR totalled 60 Vbeta and 13 Jbeta. Profiling relied on immunoSEQ multiplex PCR, and the TCRdb table lists in-frame clones only, not all of them. The sample shows 60,000 to 75,000 clones, approximately 73% of them seen only once. Specimen: PBMCs. The receptors shown here come from a man in his fifties in good health and CMV-seronegative.

This chain joins TRBV6-5 and TRBJ2-5; 13 nucleotides agree with TRBD2. CDR1 is MNHEY, CDR2 SVGAGI, per germline. Trimming cost V 6 bases and J 2 bases; bases outside gene matches: 3. This CDR3 spans 15 amino acids. CDR3: CASRATSGGQETQYF. DNA for the CDR3: TGTGCCAGCAGGGCGACTAGCGGGGGGCAAGAGACCCAGTACTTC.

The genes are TRBV2 and TRBJ2-1, with a tentative D call TRBD2 (5 bases). Trimming removed 8 bases from V and 7 bases from J, with 15 bases in between. Germline CDR1 SNHLY, CDR2 FYNNEI. CDR3 size: 13 residues. The CDR3 DNA reads as TGTGCCAGCGGCCCATCCGGGGTGAATGAGCAGTTCTTC. Protein sequence: CASGPSGVNEQFF. The variable domain in full, completed from reference TRBV2 and TRBJ2-1, reads EPEVTQTPSHQVTQMGQEVILRCVPISNHLYFYWYRQILGQKVEFLVSFYNNEISEKSEIFDDQFSVERPDGSNFTLKIRSTKLEDSAMYFCASGPSGVNEQFFGPGTRLTVL.

The rearrangement joins TRBV2 to TRBJ1-2; tentative D call: TRBD1 (5 bases). Trimming left V 2 bases short and J 5 bases short, with 21 bases between. The CDR3 spans 17 residues. In germline, CDR1 is SNHLY, CDR2 FYNNEI. The CDR3 loop reads CASSELGGSGPLYGYTF. The CDR3 DNA follows: TGTGCCAGCAGTGAATTGGGGGGGAGCGGCCCATTGTATGGCTACACCTTC.

The gene calls are TRBV7-6 and TRBJ1-1; the D is unclear. The germline gives CDR1 SGHVS, CDR2 FNYEAQ. The length of the CDR3 is 13 residues. The V end was cut by 1 base, the J end by 2 bases, with 5 bases between. In DNA form, the CDR3 reads TGTGCCAGCAGCTTAGATTCAAACACTGAAGCTTTCTTT. It yields the protein CASSLDSNTEAFF. The variable domain in full, completed from reference TRBV7-6 and TRBJ1-1, reads GAGVSQSPRYKVTKRGQDVALRCDPISGHVSLYWYRQALGQGPEFLTYFNYEAQQDKSGLPNDRFSAERPEGSISTLTIQRTEQRDSAMYRCASSLDSNTEAFFGQGTRLTVV.

This clone was found a few times. This sequence joins TRBV27 and TRBJ2-1; 7 bases agree with TRBD1. Germline V CDR1 and CDR2: MNHEY, SMNVEV (reference sequence). Trimming took 10 bases from V and 5 from J; bases not matched to a gene: 14. This CDR3 comprises 15 residues. The CDR3 region is CATTIRRDSHNEQFF. CDR3 in DNA: TGTGCCACCACAATACGCCGGGACAGCCACAATGAGCAGTTCTTC.

The chain uses TRBV5-6 and TRBJ2-7; 11 bases align to TRBD1. V shed 4 bases, J shed 5 bases, and the junction held 8 bases outside the gene matches. Germline CDR1 reads SGHDT; CDR2 reads YYEEEE. CDR3 length: 15 residues. CDR3 sequence reads: CASSKVDRGHNEQYF. CDR3 bases: TGTGCCAGCAGCAAGGTGGACAGGGGGCACAACGAGCAGTACTTC.

This rearrangement joins TRBV6-6 to TRBJ1-2, with D possibly matching TRBD1 (5 bases). The CDR3 runs 12 residues. V was trimmed by 8 bases and J by 6 bases, leaving 13 bases between them. From germline, CDR1 is MNHNY and CDR2 SVGAGI (reference sequence). As DNA, the CDR3 is TGTGCCAGCGACCCAGGGTTGGATGGCTACACCTTC. Protein product: CASDPGLDGYTF.

The chain is built from TRBV7-6 and TRBJ1-5, with D maybe TRBD1 (5 bases). CDR3 size: 15 residues. Germline lookup yields CDR1 SGHVS and CDR2 FNYEAQ. V lost 1 base to trimming and J lost 2 bases, with 9 bases between them. The CDR3 DNA reads TGTGCCAGCAGCTTAGGAAGGGGCGGCAATCAGCCCCAGCATTTT. Encoded protein: CASSLGRGGNQPQHF.

This chain links TRBV7-2 with TRBJ2-7, with D perhaps matching TRBD1 (5 bases). In germline, CDR1 is SGHTA, CDR2 FQGNSA. CDR3 length: 13 amino acids. V gave up 8 bases and J gave up 3 bases, with 14 bases separating them. CDR3 nucleotides: TGTGCCAGCCGACCCGGACAATACTACGAGCAGTACTTC. Its translation: CASRPGQYYEQYF.

The chain has TRBV7-9 and TRBJ2-7, with TRBD2 matching over 7 bases. The V gene end was trimmed by 1 base and the J gene end by 4 bases; junction bases not matched to a gene: 13. Per germline, CDR1 SEHNR and CDR2 FQNEAQ (reference sequence). This CDR3 has 17 amino acids. CDR3 sequence: CASSLDYRGEDHYEQYF. In nucleotides, the CDR3 is TGTGCCAGCAGCTTAGATTACCGGGGGGAGGACCATTACGAGCAGTACTTC.

CDR3 in amino acids: CASSLDWSTNYGYTF. In DNA form, the CDR3 reads TGCGCCAGCAGCTTGGATTGGAGTACTAACTATGGCTACACCTTC. The gene calls are TRBV5-1 and TRBJ1-2; D unresolved. The CDR3 extends over 15 amino acids. V shed 0 bases and J shed 0 bases, with 9 bases lying between them. Germline V lookup: CDR1 SGHRS, CDR2 YFSETQ.

The chain recombines TRBV27 with TRBJ2-3, with D unclear. The CDR3 sequence is 17 residues long. The V gene's germline CDR1 is MNHEY and CDR2 SMNVEV (reference sequence). V lost 1 base and J lost 0, with 14 bases in between. CDR3 coding DNA: TGTGCCAGCAGTTTATTTGCAGGCACCACTAGCACAGATACGCAGTATTTT. Protein: CASSLFAGTTSTDTQYF.

This rearrangement joins TRBV19 to TRBJ1-2; 8 bases fit TRBD1. Germline V gene sequence: CDR1 LNHDA, CDR2 SQIVND (reference sequence). V gave up 9 bases and J gave up 14 bases; unmatched junction bases: 14. This CDR3 has 12 amino acids. DNA for the CDR3: TGTGCCAGCAGCACCGGGACAGGTGTGGGGACCTTC. This encodes CASSTGTGVGTF.

The chain combines TRBV5-6 with TRBJ2-7; 7 bases line up with TRBD1. The V gene's germline CDR1 is SGHDT and CDR2 YYEEEE. The J segment lost 3 bases and the V segment lost 2 bases, leaving 2 bases of the junction unmatched. The CDR3 runs 13 residues. The CDR3 DNA follows: TGTGCCAGCAGCTTCACAGGGGTCTACGAGCAGTACTTC. This sequence encodes CASSFTGVYEQYF.

V and J are TRBV27 and TRBJ2-2; D may be TRBD1 (6 bases). The CDR3 is made up of 16 amino acids. Trimming left V 5 bases short and J 0 bases short, with 13 bases between. CDR1 MNHEY and CDR2 SMNVEV come from the germline V gene (reference sequence). The CDR3 DNA is TGTGCCAGCAGTCCCCTGGACAGAACGAACACCGGGGAGCTGTTTTTT. Residues: CASSPLDRTNTGELFF.

The chain recombines TRBV9 with TRBJ1-2; D is perhaps TRBD1 (6 bases). Germline assignment: CDR1 SGDLS and CDR2 YYNGEE. V was clipped by 1 base and J by 4 bases, with 26 bases between them. The CDR3 contains 19 residues. The CDR3 here is CASSVSERGWTAKGYGYTF. The CDR3 bases are TGTGCCAGCAGCGTATCCGAGAGGGGGTGGACAGCCAAAGGCTATGGCTACACCTTC.

This chain's CDR3 is CASSIVGAIKNTEAFF. CDR3 bases: TGTGCCAGTAGTATAGTAGGGGCAATTAAGAACACTGAAGCTTTCTTT. The chain carries TRBV19 and TRBJ1-1; D might be TRBD1 (5 bases). The CDR3 contains 16 residues. Looked up from germline, CDR1 is LNHDA and CDR2 is SQIVND (reference sequence). Trimming left V 1 base short and J 1 base short, with 13 bases between.

The chain carries TRBV19 and TRBJ1-6; 8 bases line up with TRBD1. This CDR3 contains 15 residues. CDR1 and CDR2 from the germline V gene are LNHDA and SQIVND (reference sequence). V gave up 7 bases and J gave up 6 bases; unmatched junction bases: 8. The CDR3, as DNA: TGTGCCAGTACGACAGGGGCTTTTGGTAATTCACCCCTCCACTTT. This encodes CASTTGAFGNSPLHF.

The chain is built from TRBV15 and TRBJ1-5; 11 bases are shared with TRBD1. Germline CDR1 and CDR2: LNHNV and YYDKDF (reference sequence). This CDR3 spans 17 amino acids. V gave up 1 base and J gave up 0 bases; unmatched junction bases: 2. CDR3 protein: CATSRGDRGNSNQPQHF. The CDR3 nucleotides read TGTGCCACCAGCAGAGGGGACAGGGGGAATAGCAATCAGCCCCAGCATTTT.

The chain links TRBV9 to TRBJ2-5, with 8 nucleotides matching TRBD1. CDR3 size: 15 residues. The V and J ends lost 3 bases and 4 bases, in that order; junction bases with no gene match: 8. CDR1 is SGDLS and CDR2 is YYNGEE in the germline V gene. The CDR3 DNA reads as TGTGCCAGCAGCGACCCCACTGGACAGGGAGAGACCCAGTACTTC. As protein: CASSDPTGQGETQYF.

The DNA of the CDR3 is TGTGCCAGCAGTCGCCGGAGGCCTCAAACCGGGGAGCTGTTTTTT. It yields the protein CASSRRRPQTGELFF. The chain combines TRBV6-6 with TRBJ2-2, with a weak D call TRBD2 (5 bases). Between the trimmed V and J ends, which lost 5 bases and 5 bases, there was a span of 15 bases. CDR3 length: 15 residues. Germline CDR1 reads MNHNY; CDR2 reads SVGAGI (reference sequence).

The chain combines TRBV6-4 with TRBJ1-2; 7 positions agree with TRBD1. There are 15 residues in the CDR3. Germline V gene lookup returns CDR1 MRHNA and CDR2 SNTAGT. Trimming at V came to 0 bases and at J to 4 bases, leaving 5 bases not matched to a gene. This CDR3 is CASSDSSGGGYGYTF. CDR3 nucleotide sequence: TGTGCCAGCAGTGACTCATCAGGGGGTGGCTATGGCTACACCTTC.

The V call is TRBV2, the J call TRBJ2-4; tentative D call: TRBD1 (6 bases). V lost 3 bases, J lost 1 base, and 13 bases lay in between. CDR1 and CDR2 (germline): SNHLY, FYNNEI. CDR3 size: 16 residues. The CDR3 loop is CASSDQGRAAKNIQYF. The DNA of the CDR3 is TGTGCCAGCAGTGACCAGGGGCGAGCGGCCAAAAACATTCAGTACTTC.

The gene calls are TRBV7-9 and TRBJ1-5; D is possibly TRBD1 (6 bases). V was cut by 4 bases and J by 7 bases, with 23 bases left in between. The CDR3 consists of 17 residues. Germline loops: CDR1 SEHNR, CDR2 FQNEAQ (reference sequence). CDR3 DNA: TGTGCCAGCAGCTCTCTCCGGGACCTCGATCAGGGGCAGCCCCAGCATTTT. Amino acids: CASSSLRDLDQGQPQHF.

This clone was detected only once. The gene calls are TRBV6-6 and TRBJ1-1, with 7 nucleotides matching TRBD1. Germline CDR1 and CDR2: MNHNY and SVGAGI (reference sequence). J lost 0 bases, V lost 6 bases, and 10 bases had no gene match. The CDR3 contains 16 residues. The CDR3 DNA is TGTGCCAGCAGCTTCCCCCGGGACAGAATGAACACTGAAGCTTTCTTT. Translating it yields CASSFPRDRMNTEAFF.

This clone was counted between two and nine times. The identical CDR3 is also encoded by other nucleotide sequences in the sample. J is TRBJ1-2 and V is TRBV25-1, with 9 nucleotides matching TRBD1. Germline trimming cut 6 bases from V and 7 bases from J; bases unmatched to any gene: 6. Germline V lookup: CDR1 MGHDK, CDR2 SYGVNS. The CDR3 runs to 13 residues. This CDR3 is CASSKQGAPGYTF. DNA for the CDR3: TGTGCCAGCAGCAAACAGGGGGCGCCTGGCTACACCTTC.

The V and J genes are TRBV6-5 and TRBJ1-2; 8 positions agree with TRBD1. There are 15 residues in the CDR3. Looked up from germline, CDR1 is MNHEY and CDR2 is SVGAGI. The V segment lost 4 bases and the J segment 1 base; nucleotides outside the gene matches: 5. The CDR3 nucleotides read TGTGCCAGCAGTTCGCCGGGACAGGTTAACTATGGCTACACCTTC. Protein product: CASSSPGQVNYGYTF.

This chain uses TRBV7-8 with TRBJ2-5; no firm D call. Germline values: CDR1 SGHVS, CDR2 FQNEAQ. V was clipped by 5 bases and J by 5 bases, with 12 bases between them. The CDR3 loop spans 13 amino acids. CDR3 sequence reads: CASSLRLGETQYF. DNA of the CDR3: TGTGCCAGCAGCCTTCGGCTCGGGGAGACCCAGTACTTC.

This chain uses TRBV10-3 with TRBJ1-1; 7 bases are shared with TRBD1. The CDR3 spans 15 residues. CDR1 ENHRY and CDR2 SYGVKD come from the germline V gene. The trim removed 2 bases at V and 2 bases at J, leaving 5 bases unmatched. This CDR3 is CAISEDGQANTEAFF. As DNA, the CDR3 is TGTGCCATCAGTGAGGATGGACAGGCAAACACTGAAGCTTTCTTT.

The V call is TRBV30, the J call TRBJ1-6, with D uncertain. The germline CDR1 and CDR2 sequences are GTSNPN and SVGIG (reference sequence). CDR3 length equals 13 residues. V was pared by 5 bases and J by 7 bases, with 12 bases between. For the CDR3, the DNA is TGTGCCTGGGCGGGCGGCTCGAATTCACCCCTCCACTTT. This gives the protein CAWAGGSNSPLHF.